This T cell receptor (beta chain) was recorded in a study of human T cells and chemical hapten exposure. V lost 0 bases and J 0 bases, leaving 6 bases between the germline ends. Germline V gene lookup returns CDR1 SGHNT and CDR2 YYREEE (reference sequence). The CDR3 is 14 residues long. One entry per CDR3 protein, called by TCRdb with MiXCR from the RACE reads. The repertoire has more than 80,000 distinct CDR3 sequences, 9.5% to 14% of them found once; the top ten carry 3.7%. Time point reported: patch test 3, about 24 weeks after DPC sensitization. The sample's treatment: therapeutic diphenylcyclopropenone sensitization with weekly scalp DPC. It was unfractionated whole blood from which total RNA was extracted.

The starting material was whole blood, obtained in connection with sensitization to the hapten diphenylcyclopropenone (DPC). The sequence derives from a woman aged 45-65 years with alopecia areata. Some clones in this sample may be carry-over from other donors' samples. The genes are TRBV5-4 and TRBJ1-1, with a weak D call TRBD1 (6 bases). The CDR3 region has the DNA TGTGCCAGCAGCTTGGGACAGGTGAACACTGAAGCTTTCTTT. Protein sequence: CASSLGQVNTEAFF.